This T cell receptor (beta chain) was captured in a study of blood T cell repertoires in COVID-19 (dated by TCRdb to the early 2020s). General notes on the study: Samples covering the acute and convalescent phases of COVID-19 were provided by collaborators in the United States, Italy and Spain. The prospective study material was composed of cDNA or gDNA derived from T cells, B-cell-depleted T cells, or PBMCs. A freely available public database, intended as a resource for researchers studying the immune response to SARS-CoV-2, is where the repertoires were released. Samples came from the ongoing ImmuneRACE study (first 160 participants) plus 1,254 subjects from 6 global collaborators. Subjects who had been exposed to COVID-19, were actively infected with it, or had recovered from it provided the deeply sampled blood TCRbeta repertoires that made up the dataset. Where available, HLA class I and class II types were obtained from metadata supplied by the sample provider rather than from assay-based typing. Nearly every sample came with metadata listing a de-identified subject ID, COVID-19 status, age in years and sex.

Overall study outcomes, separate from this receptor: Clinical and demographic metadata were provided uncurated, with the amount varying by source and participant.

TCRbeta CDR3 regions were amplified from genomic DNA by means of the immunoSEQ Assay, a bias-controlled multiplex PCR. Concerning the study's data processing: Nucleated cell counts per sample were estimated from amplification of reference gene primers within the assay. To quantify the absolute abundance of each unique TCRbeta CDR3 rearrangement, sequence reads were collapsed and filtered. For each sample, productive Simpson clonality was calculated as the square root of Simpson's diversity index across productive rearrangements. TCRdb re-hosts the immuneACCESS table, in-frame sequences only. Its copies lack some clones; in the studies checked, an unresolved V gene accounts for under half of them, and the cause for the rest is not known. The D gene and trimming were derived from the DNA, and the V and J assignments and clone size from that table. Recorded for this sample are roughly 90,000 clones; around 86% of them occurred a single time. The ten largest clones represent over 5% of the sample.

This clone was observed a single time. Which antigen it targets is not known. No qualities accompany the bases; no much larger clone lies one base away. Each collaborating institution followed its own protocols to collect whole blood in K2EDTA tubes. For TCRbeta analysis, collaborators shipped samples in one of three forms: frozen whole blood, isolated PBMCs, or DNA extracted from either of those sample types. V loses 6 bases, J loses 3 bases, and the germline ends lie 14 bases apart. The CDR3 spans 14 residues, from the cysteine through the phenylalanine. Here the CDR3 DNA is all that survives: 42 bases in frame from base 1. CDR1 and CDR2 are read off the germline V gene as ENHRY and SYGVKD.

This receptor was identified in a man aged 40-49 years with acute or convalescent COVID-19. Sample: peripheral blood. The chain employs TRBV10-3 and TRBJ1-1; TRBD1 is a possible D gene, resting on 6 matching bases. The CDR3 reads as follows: CAISRGAPDTEAFF. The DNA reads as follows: TGTGCCATCAGCAGGGGCGCCCCGGACACTGAAGCTTTCTTT.